This T cell receptor beta chain comes out of a study of cytomegalovirus exposure and HLA in healthy donors. Of note for this clone: Its antigen is as yet unknown.

When sampled, the donors appeared nominally healthy, though they likely had unrecorded immune exposures. Study results and caveats: The authors later found HLA-associated TCR beta chains more clonally expanded than equally common others. Links to common viral pathogens appeared, in a later analysis, for several of the most significant clusters.

PCR was performed using 60 Vbeta and 13 Jbeta primers. Original handling: It was a later analysis that counted roughly 79 million unique TCR beta chains, of which 9 million to 13 million were shared. The method was immunoSEQ multiplex PCR; TCRdb's version includes in-frame clones alone and lacks a portion of them. D and trimming come from the DNA, and the V and J calls and clone size come from that table. The table lists fewer than 150,000 clones, about 85% of them singletons. This CDR3 spans 15 amino acids. V shed 4 bases and J shed 5 bases, with 17 bases lying between them. From germline, CDR1 is MNHEY and CDR2 SMNVEV (reference sequence).

This receptor was taken from a woman under 40 in good health and CMV-seropositive. Specimen: PBMCs. This chain uses TRBV27 with TRBJ2-5; D possibly corresponds to TRBD2 (6 bases). The CDR3 coding sequence is TGTGCCAGCAGTTCAACCTGGGAGGACGGGGAGACCCAGTACTTC. Translating gives CASSSTWEDGETQYF.